The 14 T cell receptor beta chains below all came from one sample that was sequenced in a study of beta chain features in type 1 diabetes. These TCRs' antigens remain unknown. Findings and limits, study-wide: TCRB CDR3 length was moderately but significantly reduced in all four CD4+ subsets of Type 1 diabetes patients.

The entirety of the isolated RNA underwent reverse transcription, so expressed TCRB transcripts were sequenced. The table came from immunoSEQ multiplex PCR; TCRdb's copy has only in-frame clones and leaves some out. The profile shows around 260,000 clones, around 22% of them singletons. The sample consisted of naive CD4+ T cells from blood. The receptors originated from a woman aged 30 to 39 with type 1 diabetes.

This clone was seen a few times. CDR3 DNA sequence: TGTGCCAGTATTCCCAGGGGTTTTGGCGGTACGCAGTATTTT. The encoded protein is CASIPRGFGGTQYF. This chain joins TRBV28 and TRBJ2-3; weak D call: TRBD1 (6 bases). The V gene's germline CDR1 is MDHEN and CDR2 SYDVKM. V was shortened by 9 bases and J by 8 bases, with 21 bases between the two germline ends. This CDR3 has 14 residues.

This chain connects TRBV6-5 to TRBJ2-3, with D possibly TRBD2 on 5 matching bases. This CDR3 is built from 15 residues. V was shortened by 6 bases and J by 0 bases, with 13 bases between the two germline ends. CDR1 and CDR2 from the germline V gene are MNHEY and SVGAGI. In nucleotides, the CDR3 is TGTGCCAGCAGCCGAGGACTTCCTAGCACAGATACGCAGTATTTT. It encodes CASSRGLPSTDTQYF.

This chain uses TRBV5-1 with TRBJ1-2, with D tentatively TRBD1 (6 bases). Trimming removed 1 base at V and 4 bases at J, with 11 bases between. This CDR3 region has 14 residues. The germline CDR1 and CDR2 sequences are SGHRS and YFSETQ. As DNA, the CDR3 is TGCGCCAGCAGCTTGCAACAGGGTAGCTATGGCTACACCTTC. Encoded protein: CASSLQQGSYGYTF.

The chain carries TRBV5-1 and TRBJ2-7; D gene unclear. The germline V gene encodes CDR1 SGHRS and CDR2 YFSETQ. Trimming shortened V by 2 bases and J by 3 bases, and 12 bases separated the two germline ends. This CDR3 spans 14 amino acids. The CDR3 reads CASSFAPPDYEQYF. DNA for the CDR3: TGCGCCAGCAGCTTCGCGCCCCCCGACTACGAGCAGTACTTC. The variable domain in full, completed from reference TRBV5-1 and TRBJ2-7, reads KAGVTQTPRYLIKTRGQQVTLSCSPISGHRSVSWYQQTPGQGLQFLFEYFSETQRNKGNFPGRFSGRQFSNSRSEMNVSTLELGDSALYLCASSFAPPDYEQYFGPGTRLTVT.

The table lists this clone with a few counts. CDR3 nucleotides: TGTGCCAGCAGCTTCGCGACACCAAATGAAAAACTGTTTTTT. This gives the protein CASSFATPNEKLFF. The rearrangement uses TRBV11-1 and TRBJ1-4; D remains unclear. CDR1 is SGHAT and CDR2 is FQDESV in the germline V gene (reference sequence). The CDR3 contains 14 residues. The ends were cut back, 3 bases at V and 5 bases at J, with 10 bases in the middle.

Notes on this clone: Other nucleotide sequences from this sample produce the same CDR3. The chain has TRBV29-1 and TRBJ2-7, with D tentatively TRBD1 (6 bases). Germline V gene sequence: CDR1 SQVTM, CDR2 ANQGSEA. Trimming shortened V by 1 base and J by 2 bases, and 9 bases separated the two germline ends. The CDR3 consists of 13 residues. CDR3 protein: CSVEGDRTYEQYF. CDR3 sequence (DNA): TGCAGCGTTGAAGGAGACAGGACCTACGAGCAGTACTTC.

The V and J genes are TRBV27 and TRBJ1-2; TRBD1 matches at 8 bases. Germline CDR1 reads MNHEY; CDR2 reads SMNVEV (reference sequence). The V segment lost 6 bases and the J segment 2 bases; nucleotides outside the gene matches: 14. The CDR3 has 17 residues. The CDR3 region has the DNA TGTGCCAGCAGCGGACAGGGAAGTGTGGACCGAAACTATGGCTACACCTTC. This sequence encodes CASSGQGSVDRNYGYTF.

The V and J genes are TRBV18 and TRBJ2-7; TRBD2 aligns across 8 bases. The germline CDR1 and CDR2 sequences are KGHSH and LQKENI. After removal of 3 bases from V and 6 bases from J, the junction contained 13 bases not matched to a gene. The CDR3 loop spans 16 amino acids. CDR3 in DNA: TGTGCCAGCTCACCGGGACTAGTAGACGACGGCGGCGAGCAGTACTTC. Translated: CASSPGLVDDGGEQYF.

V is TRBV4-2 and J is TRBJ1-2; no definite D call. In germline, CDR1 is LGHNA, CDR2 YNFKEQ. The CDR3 totals 15 residues. V was trimmed by 0 bases and J by 5 bases, leaving 13 bases between them. CDR3 in DNA: TGTGCCAGCAGCCAAGATTGGAACAAAGCGTATGGCTACACCTTC. Translated: CASSQDWNKAYGYTF.

This chain uses TRBV29-1 with TRBJ2-3, with 11 bases fitting TRBD1. The CDR3 has 14 residues. Germline assignment: CDR1 SQVTM and CDR2 ANQGSEA. V shed 6 bases and J 0 bases; nucleotides not matched to a gene: 2. DNA of the CDR3: TGCAGCGTAGGACAGGGGGCAAGCACAGATACGCAGTATTTT. It encodes CSVGQGASTDTQYF.

This clone turned up a few times. The chain links TRBV14 to TRBJ2-3; D is perhaps TRBD1 (6 bases). CDR3 length: 14 residues. Germline V lookup: CDR1 SGHDN, CDR2 FVKESK. V shed 1 base and J shed 8 bases, with 13 bases lying between them. CDR3 DNA sequence: TGTGCCAGCAGCCAAGGTGGCCAGGGGTTTACGCAGTATTTT. Its translation is CASSQGGQGFTQYF. Looking up the rest from reference TRBV14 and TRBJ2-3 gives the full variable domain: EAGVTQFPSHSVIEKGQTVTLRCDPISGHDNLYWYRRVMGKEIKFLLHFVKESKQDESGMPNNRFLAERTGGTYSTLKVQPAELEDSGVYFCASSQGGQGFTQYFGPGTRLTVL.

This chain links TRBV2 with TRBJ2-5; TRBD1 agrees at 10 bases. Germline assignment: CDR1 SNHLY and CDR2 FYNNEI. Trimming removed 6 bases from V and 7 bases from J; junction bases left unmatched: 8. CDR3 length: 14 amino acids. CDR3 nucleotide sequence: TGTGCCAGCAGCCTGGGGACAGGGGTAGGGACCCAGTACTTC. This encodes CASSLGTGVGTQYF.

This clone has only a few counts. The J gene is TRBJ2-7, the V gene TRBV5-1; D may be TRBD2 (6 bases). The CDR3 totals 14 residues. Trimming cost V 1 base and J 6 bases, with 14 bases left between them. Germline lookup yields CDR1 SGHRS and CDR2 YFSETQ. CDR3 region: CASSLQGGAGEQYF. As DNA, the CDR3 is TGCGCCAGCAGCTTGCAGGGCGGGGCAGGCGAGCAGTACTTC.

The J gene is TRBJ1-2, the V gene TRBV9; TRBD1 matches 7 bases. Germline V lookup: CDR1 SGDLS, CDR2 YYNGEE. The CDR3 sequence is 14 residues long. V lost 3 bases, J lost 8 bases, and 10 bases stayed unmatched. The CDR3 coding sequence is TGTGCCAGCAGCGCTTCGGACAGGTTCCTGGGCTACACCTTC. As protein: CASSASDRFLGYTF.